The clone carrying this T cell receptor (beta chain) has more than one count but fewer than ten. Its antigen remains unidentified. This entry belongs to a study of cytomegalovirus exposure and HLA in healthy donors. This PCR relied on a set of 60 Vbeta primers and 13 Jbeta primers. How the authors handled the data: It was a later analysis that counted roughly 80 million unique TCR beta chains, of which 9.5 million to 14 million were shared. The table came from immunoSEQ multiplex PCR; TCRdb's copy has only in-frame clones and leaves some out. That table furnishes V, J and clone size, whereas the DNA furnished D and trimming. Of roughly 200,000 clones listed, under 9.5% were seen once; the top ten hold 1% to 1.5%. General observations from the study: The investigators catalogued 150 to 200 TCR beta chains as cytomegalovirus-associated. Later, an analysis found that common viral pathogens appeared to be linked with several of the most significant clusters.

Source material: PBMCs. This receptor was identified in a woman younger than 45 in good health and CMV-seropositive.

The CDR3 DNA reads TGTGCCAGCAGTTTAATACTAGCGGGAGGCACAGATACGCAGTATTTT. It translates to CASSLILAGGTDTQYF. The V call is TRBV27, the J call TRBJ2-3; 11 bases line up with TRBD2. CDR1 and CDR2 from the germline V gene are MNHEY and SMNVEV (reference sequence). CDR3 length: 16 residues. The junction had 2 bases not matched to a gene; V was cut back by 2 bases and J by 1 base.